This TCR beta chain was found in a study of blood T cell repertoires in COVID-19. Study-wide context: Spain, Italy and the United States supplied samples that represented acute and convalescent COVID-19.

J lost 4 bases, V lost 8 bases, and 8 bases had no gene match. The CDR3 is made up of 15 amino acids. Germline V gene data show CDR1 as MNHNY and CDR2 as SVGAGI (reference sequence). Some clones are missing from TCRdb's copy, which holds only in-frame ones; the method was immunoSEQ multiplex PCR. The sample holds roughly 140,000 clones, around 80% seen once. V and J are TRBV6-6 and TRBJ1-3; 10 positions match TRBD1. Sample: peripheral blood. The receptor was derived from a woman between 50 and 59 years old in a cohort sampled during active or convalescent COVID-19. CDR3: CASRGQGMGGNTIYF. Here the CDR3 DNA reads TGTGCCAGCCGGGGACAGGGGATGGGAGGAAACACCATATATTTT.